In its sample, the clone carrying this T cell receptor beta chain was seen many times. V lost 4 bases to trimming and J lost 6 bases, with 13 bases between them. The germline gives CDR1 WNHNN, CDR2 SYGVQD (reference sequence). This CDR3 spans 13 amino acids. TCR beta CDR3 region amplification was performed from RNA transcripts. The HTBI primer set served for first-round RT-PCR of the TCR CDR3. TCRdb independently ran MiXCR on the multiplex PCR reads; one entry per CDR3 protein. This sample has 94,000 or so distinct CDR3 sequences, with under 65% found just once. The data derive from a study of T cells in Graves' hyperthyroidism and ophthalmopathy. Study background: Staff took peripheral blood when the initial diagnosis was made, before any treatment began.

Hyperthyroidism was newly diagnosed in patients aged 18 to 65 (duration under 2 months). Exclusion of patients followed from uncontrolled infection, other autoimmune disease, pregnancy or lactation. The chain joins TRBV10-1 to TRBJ2-7; D gene unclear. This sequence originates from a woman aged 40 to 50 with Graves' hyperthyroidism. The sequencing sample was made of blood. The CDR3 bases are TGCGCCAGCAGTGGGGGAATTACCAGCGAGCAGTACTTC. As protein: CASSGGITSEQYF.